This TCR beta chain originates from a study of technical replicates of blood from a few donors. TCRdb's table, derived via immunoSEQ multiplex PCR, lists solely in-frame clones and lacks some. The sample lists about 53,000 clones; around 84% were seen once. Looked up from germline, CDR1 is SGHTA and CDR2 is FQGTGA. The length of the CDR3 is 15 residues. V trimming: 4 bases; J trimming: 6 bases; junction bases outside the gene matches: 9. The V gene is TRBV7-3, the J gene TRBJ2-7; 10 bases align to TRBD1. The sequencing sample was made of PBMCs. The receptor's source is a human donor in good health. Some clones in this sample may be carry-over from other donors' samples. The chain's CDR3 is CASSSSRDRGGEQYF. DNA for the CDR3: TGTGCCAGCAGCTCGTCCCGGGACAGGGGAGGCGAGCAGTACTTC.